This TCR beta chain was recorded in a study of siplizumab effects on memory and regulatory T cells. Whole-study findings and limits: There appeared to be greater diversity in naive T cells than in memory cells, and naive T cells seemed major contributors to the alloresponse. Siplizumab conditions gave an average of around 70% Treg-derived mappable alloreactive CD4+ clones, versus 25% to 30% for controls.

To note about this clone: No antigen is known for it.

Assays were performed on roughly 96,000 TCR templates per sample. Clones were sequenced by immunoSEQ multiplex PCR, and TCRdb holds only the in-frame ones, with some missing. The sample includes 75,000 to 100,000 clones, 90% to 95% of them seen just once. The CDR3 extends over 15 amino acids. The germline V and J ends were trimmed by 2 bases and 5 bases, with 15 bases remaining between them. Germline CDR1 and CDR2: ENHRY and SYGVKD. The V gene is TRBV10-3, the J gene TRBJ1-1, with a tentative D call TRBD1 (5 bases). Sequenced sample: non-Treg CD4+ T cells sorted from blood. The receptor's source is a human donor in good health. The CDR3 sequence is CAISEQGRSRTEAFF. The CDR3 DNA follows: TGTGCCATCAGTGAGCAGGGCAGATCCCGAACTGAAGCTTTCTTT.